This T cell receptor beta chain was obtained from a study of blood T cell repertoires in COVID-19. Study at large: From T cells, B-cell-depleted T cells, or PBMCs came the material, which was cDNA or gDNA.

Assay: immunoSEQ multiplex PCR; the TCRdb copy retains only in-frame clones and omits some. Here the sample spans 100,000 to 120,000 clones, approximately 67% being singletons. This clone was counted a few times. After removal of 3 bases from V and 4 bases from J, the junction contained 7 bases not matched to a gene. The CDR3 has 15 residues. CDR1 is SGHTS and CDR2 is YDEGEE in the germline V gene. The clonotype comes from an older woman with acute or convalescent COVID-19. The sequencing input was peripheral blood. The chain carries TRBV5-8 and TRBJ1-3, with 7 bases aligning to TRBD1. CDR3 coding DNA: TGTGCCAGCAGCTCTCAGCGGACAGGAGGAAACACCATATATTTT. It specifies CASSSQRTGGNTIYF.